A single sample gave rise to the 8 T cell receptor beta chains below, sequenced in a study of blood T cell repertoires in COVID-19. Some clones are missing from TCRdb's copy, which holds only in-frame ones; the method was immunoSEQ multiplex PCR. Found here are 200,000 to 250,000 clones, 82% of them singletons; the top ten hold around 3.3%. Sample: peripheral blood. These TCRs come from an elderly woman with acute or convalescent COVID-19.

The CDR3 sequence: CASSLSGGTNQPQHF. CDR3 DNA: TGTGCCAGCAGTCTATCAGGGGGTACCAATCAGCCCCAGCATTTT. This chain connects TRBV7-2 to TRBJ1-5; TRBD1 agrees at 7 bases. V gave up 6 bases and J gave up 3 bases; unmatched junction bases: 8. Germline V CDR1 and CDR2: SGHTA, FQGNSA. This CDR3 comprises 15 residues.

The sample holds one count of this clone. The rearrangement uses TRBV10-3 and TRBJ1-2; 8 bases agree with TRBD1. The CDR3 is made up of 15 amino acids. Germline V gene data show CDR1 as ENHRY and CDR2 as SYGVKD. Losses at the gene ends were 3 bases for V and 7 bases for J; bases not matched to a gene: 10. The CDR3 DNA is TGTGCCATCAGTGACCACACCACAGGGGGACCTGGCTACACCTTC. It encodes CAISDHTTGGPGYTF.

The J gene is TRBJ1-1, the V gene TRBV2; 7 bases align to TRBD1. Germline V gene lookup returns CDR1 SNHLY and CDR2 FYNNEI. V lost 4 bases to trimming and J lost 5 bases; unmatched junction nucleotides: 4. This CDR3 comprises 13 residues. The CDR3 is CASSVGGWTEAFF. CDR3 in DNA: TGTGCCAGCAGTGTAGGGGGCTGGACTGAAGCTTTCTTT.

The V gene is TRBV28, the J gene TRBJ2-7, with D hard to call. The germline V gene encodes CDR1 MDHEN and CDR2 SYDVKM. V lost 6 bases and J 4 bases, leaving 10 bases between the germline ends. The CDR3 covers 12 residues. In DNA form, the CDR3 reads TGTGCCAGCAGGATGTCGGGTTACGAGCAGTACTTC. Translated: CASRMSGYEQYF. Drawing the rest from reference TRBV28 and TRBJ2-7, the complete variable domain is DVKVTQSSRYLVKRTGEKVFLECVQDMDHENMFWYRQDPGLGLRLIYFSYDVKMKEKGDIPEGYSVSREKKERFSLILESASTNQTSMYLCASRMSGYEQYFGPGTRLTVT.

CDR3 residues: CASSSASGGRNEQFF. As DNA, the CDR3 is TGTGCCAGCAGCTCCGCTAGCGGGGGACGCAATGAGCAGTTCTTC. This sequence joins TRBV7-3 and TRBJ2-1; 10 bases line up with TRBD2. Germline-derived CDR1 and CDR2 are SGHTA and FQGTGA. This CDR3 has 15 amino acids. V was pared by 4 bases and J by 6 bases, with 6 bases of the junction left unmatched.

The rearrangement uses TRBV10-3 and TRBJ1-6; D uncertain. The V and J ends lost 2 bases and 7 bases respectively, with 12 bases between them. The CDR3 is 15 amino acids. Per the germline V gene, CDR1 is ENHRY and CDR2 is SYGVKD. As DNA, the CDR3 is TGTGCCATCAGTGAGCCCGGGTCGTCAAATTCACCCCTCCACTTT. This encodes CAISEPGSSNSPLHF.

For the CDR3, the DNA is TGTGCCAGCAGCCAAGGCAGTCAGGGGCACACTGAAGCTTTCTTT. This encodes CASSQGSQGHTEAFF. The chain links TRBV3-1 (or the pseudogene TRBV3-2) to TRBJ1-1; weak D call: TRBD1 (6 bases). Trimming shortened V by 1 base and J by 3 bases, and 12 bases separated the two germline ends. Germline-derived CDR1 and CDR2 are LGHDT and YNNKEL (reference sequence). There are 15 residues in the CDR3.

The CDR3 reads CASSLRSRGETQYF. In nucleotides, the CDR3 is TGTGCCAGCAGCTTGAGGTCCCGCGGGGAGACCCAGTACTTC. J is TRBJ2-5 and V is TRBV5-4, with D possibly TRBD2 on 5 matching bases. The germline gives CDR1 SGHNT, CDR2 YYREEE (reference sequence). This CDR3 contains 14 residues. V was shortened by 1 base and J by 5 bases, with 12 bases between the two germline ends.